These 15 T cell receptor beta chains were all obtained from the same sample, sequenced in a study of T cells expressing NK-cell markers. TCRdb derives one entry per CDR3 protein from the 5' RACE reads, leaving out DNA. In total, the table holds 500,000 to 700,000 distinct CDR3 sequences. Material for sequencing was blood T cells: a sorted CD56 or NKG2C T cell subset, CD4+ or CD8+ T cells, or bulk PBMC T cells (not recorded which). These receptors were taken from a man aged 18 to 35 in good health.

V usage is TRBV11-2 and J usage is TRBJ2-2; with no DNA, the TCRdb D assignment of TRBD1 cannot be verified. There are 17 residues in the CDR3. The germline V gene encodes CDR1 SGHAT and CDR2 FQNNGV. Here the CDR3 reads CASSLIPPGGNTGELFF.

The rearrangement links TRBV6-5 to TRBJ2-1; TCRdb proposes TRBD1, but this gene call is untestable without DNA. CDR3 size: 15 residues. The germline V gene encodes CDR1 MNHEY and CDR2 SVGAGI. The CDR3 sequence is CASMSRGDPWDEQFF.

The gene calls are TRBV27 and TRBJ2-3; TCRdb's D call, TRBD2, is unchecked because there is no DNA. The CDR3 extends over 15 amino acids. The germline V gene has CDR1 MNHEY and CDR2 SMNVEV (reference sequence). The CDR3 is CASSFVGGSSATQYF.

The J gene is TRBJ2-2, the V gene TRBV7-9; TCRdb's assignment of TRBD1 cannot be checked, as there is no DNA. The CDR3 sequence is 16 residues long. The germline V gene encodes CDR1 SEHNR and CDR2 FQNEAQ (reference sequence). The CDR3 region is CASNRQGASNTGELFF.

The chain joins TRBV24-1 to TRBJ2-3; the D call of TRBD1 rests on TCRdb alone, since no DNA is present to check it. Germline CDR1 reads KGHDR; CDR2 reads SFDVKD. The CDR3 has 15 amino acids. CDR3 residues: CATSTPQGDTDTQYF.

The chain recombines TRBV18 with TRBJ1-3; as DNA is missing, the TRBD1 call by TCRdb cannot be tested. Germline V gene data show CDR1 as KGHSH and CDR2 as LQKENI. The CDR3 has 16 residues. The CDR3 reads CASSPPGGAPGNTIYF.

The chain combines TRBV30 with TRBJ1-5. The CDR3 has 14 residues. The germline CDR1 and CDR2 sequences are GTSNPN and SVGIG (reference sequence). The CDR3 loop is CAWKGGGINQPQHF.

V and J are TRBV9 and TRBJ2-1; there is no DNA to check the TCRdb D call of TRBD2. Germline V gene lookup returns CDR1 SGDLS and CDR2 YYNGEE. The CDR3 loop spans 18 amino acids. CDR3 protein: CASSVNKGTSGSGNEQFF.

V is TRBV6-1 and J is TRBJ1-2. CDR3 length: 11 residues. The V gene's germline CDR1 is MNHNS and CDR2 SASEGT. The CDR3 loop reads CASRISYGYTF.

The V and J genes are TRBV7-2 and TRBJ2-2; TCRdb picks TRBD1, but there is no DNA to check that call. CDR3 length: 15 residues. Germline loops: CDR1 SGHTA, CDR2 FQGNSA. The CDR3 sequence: CASSQTGLRTGELFF.

The chain joins TRBV12-3 or TRBV12-4 to TRBJ2-6; checking the TCRdb D call of TRBD2 is not possible without DNA. The CDR3 contains 18 residues. CDR3 in amino acids: CASSSHLAGVNGANVLTF.

The rearrangement links TRBV24-1 to TRBJ2-5; checking the TCRdb D call of TRBD1 is not possible without DNA. This CDR3 has 14 residues. CDR1 is KGHDR and CDR2 is SFDVKD in the germline V gene. CDR3 amino acids: CATSDRQGSETQYF.

The rearrangement links TRBV2 to TRBJ2-7; there is no DNA to check the TCRdb D call of TRBD2. This CDR3 is 13 amino acids long. The germline V gene encodes CDR1 SNHLY and CDR2 FYNNEI. The CDR3 loop is CAMIGPDSYEQYF.

This chain uses TRBV27 with TRBJ2-2; the TRBD1 assignment by TCRdb is unverifiable without DNA. The CDR3 is 17 residues long. Germline lookup yields CDR1 MNHEY and CDR2 SMNVEV (reference sequence). The CDR3 reads CASSPRRQVTYTGELFF.

The V gene is TRBV7-2, the J gene TRBJ2-4; the TCRdb D gene call, TRBD1, has no DNA to confirm it. The CDR3 is 13 amino acids. Looked up from germline, CDR1 is SGHTA and CDR2 is FQGNSA. The CDR3 sequence: CASSFGGENIQYF.